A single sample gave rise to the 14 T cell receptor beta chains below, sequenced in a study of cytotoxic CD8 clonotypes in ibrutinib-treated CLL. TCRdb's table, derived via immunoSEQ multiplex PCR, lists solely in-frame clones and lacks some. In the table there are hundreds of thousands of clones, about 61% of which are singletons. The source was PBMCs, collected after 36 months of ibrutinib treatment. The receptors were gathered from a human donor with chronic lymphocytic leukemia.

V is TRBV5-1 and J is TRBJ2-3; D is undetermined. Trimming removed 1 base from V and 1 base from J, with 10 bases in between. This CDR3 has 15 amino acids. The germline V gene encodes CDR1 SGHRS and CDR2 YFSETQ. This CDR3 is CASSLKVTRTDTQYF. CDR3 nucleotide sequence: TGCGCCAGCAGCTTGAAGGTTACTCGCACAGATACGCAGTATTTT. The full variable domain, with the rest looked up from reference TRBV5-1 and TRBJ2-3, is KAGVTQTPRYLIKTRGQQVTLSCSPISGHRSVSWYQQTPGQGLQFLFEYFSETQRNKGNFPGRFSGRQFSNSRSEMNVSTLELGDSALYLCASSLKVTRTDTQYFGPGTRLTVL.

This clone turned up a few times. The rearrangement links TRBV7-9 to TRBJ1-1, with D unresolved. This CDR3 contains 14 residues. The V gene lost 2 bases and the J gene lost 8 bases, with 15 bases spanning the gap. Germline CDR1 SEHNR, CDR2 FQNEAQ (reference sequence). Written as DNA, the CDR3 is TGTGCCAGCAGCTTACCTGAGGCGGCCAACGAAGCTTTCTTT. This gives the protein CASSLPEAANEAFF.

CDR3 coding DNA: TGTGCCAGCAGTGACGAACTAGGGACCGGGGAGCTGTTTTTT. Its translation: CASSDELGTGELFF. J is TRBJ2-2 and V is TRBV2, with D maybe TRBD2 (5 bases). The CDR3 is made up of 14 amino acids. V was pared by 3 bases and J by 5 bases, with 10 bases between. Germline V gives CDR1 SNHLY, CDR2 FYNNEI. Full variable domain (outside the CDR3, taken from reference TRBV2 and TRBJ2-2): EPEVTQTPSHQVTQMGQEVILRCVPISNHLYFYWYRQILGQKVEFLVSFYNNEISEKSEIFDDQFSVERPDGSNFTLKIRSTKLEDSAMYFCASSDELGTGELFFGEGSRLTVL.

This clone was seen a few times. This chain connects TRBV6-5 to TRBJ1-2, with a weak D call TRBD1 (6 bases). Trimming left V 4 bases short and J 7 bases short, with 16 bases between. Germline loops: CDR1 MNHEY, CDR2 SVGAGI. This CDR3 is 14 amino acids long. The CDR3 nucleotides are TGTGCCAGCAGTTTGAACCGGGGACAAGGTGGCTACACCTTC. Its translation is CASSLNRGQGGYTF.

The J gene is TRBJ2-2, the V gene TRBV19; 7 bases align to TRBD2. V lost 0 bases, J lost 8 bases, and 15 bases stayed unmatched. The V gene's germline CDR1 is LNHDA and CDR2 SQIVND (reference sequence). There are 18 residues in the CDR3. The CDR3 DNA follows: TGTGCCAGTAGTATAGATTCGGCTAGCGGACTCCAGATAGGGGAGCTGTTTTTT. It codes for CASSIDSASGLQIGELFF. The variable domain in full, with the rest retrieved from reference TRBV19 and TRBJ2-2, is DGGITQSPKYLFRKEGQNVTLSCEQNLNHDAMYWYRQDPGQGLRLIYYSQIVNDFQKGDIAEGYSVSREKKESFPLTVTSAQKNPTAFYLCASSIDSASGLQIGELFFGEGSRLTVL.

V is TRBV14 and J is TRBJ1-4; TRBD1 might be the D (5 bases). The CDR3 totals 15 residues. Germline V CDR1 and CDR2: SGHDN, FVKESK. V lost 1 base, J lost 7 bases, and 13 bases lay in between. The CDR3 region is CASSQGGGIAEKLFF. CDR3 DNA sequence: TGTGCCAGCAGCCAAGGGGGGGGTATCGCTGAAAAACTGTTTTTT.

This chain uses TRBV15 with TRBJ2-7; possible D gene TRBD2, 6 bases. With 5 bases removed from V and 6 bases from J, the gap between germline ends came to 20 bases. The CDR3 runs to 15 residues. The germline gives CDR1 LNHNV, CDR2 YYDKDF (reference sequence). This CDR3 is CATSAQPGLLTEQYF. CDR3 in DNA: TGTGCCACCAGCGCCCAACCGGGACTTCTAACCGAGCAGTACTTC.

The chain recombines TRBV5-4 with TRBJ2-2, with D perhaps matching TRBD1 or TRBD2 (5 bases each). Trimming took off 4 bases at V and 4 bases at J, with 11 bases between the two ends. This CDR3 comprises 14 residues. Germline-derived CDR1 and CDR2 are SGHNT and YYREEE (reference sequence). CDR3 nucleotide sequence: TGTGCCAGCAGCCGGGACCGAATCACCGGGGAGCTGTTTTTT. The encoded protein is CASSRDRITGELFF.

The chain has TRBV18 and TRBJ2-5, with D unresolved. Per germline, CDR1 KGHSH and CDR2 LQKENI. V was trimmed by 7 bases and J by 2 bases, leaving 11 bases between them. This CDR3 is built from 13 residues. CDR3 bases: TGTGCCAGCTTATCTGGAGTTCAAGAGACCCAGTACTTC. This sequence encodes CASLSGVQETQYF.

In nucleotides, the CDR3 is TGTGCCAGCAGCTTGCGGTGGAGTCAGCCCCAGCATTTT. Translation: CASSLRWSQPQHF. This chain connects TRBV7-8 to TRBJ1-5; D remains unclear. CDR3 length: 13 residues. Germline loops: CDR1 SGHVS, CDR2 FQNEAQ. The V gene lost 3 bases and the J gene lost 6 bases, with 9 bases spanning the gap.

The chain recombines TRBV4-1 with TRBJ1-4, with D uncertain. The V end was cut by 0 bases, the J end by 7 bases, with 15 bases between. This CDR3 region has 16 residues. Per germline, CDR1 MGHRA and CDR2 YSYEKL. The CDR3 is CASSQDPGRWGEKLFF. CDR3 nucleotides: TGCGCCAGCAGCCAAGATCCAGGCAGGTGGGGTGAAAAACTGTTTTTT.

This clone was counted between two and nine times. CDR3 amino acids: CSVEPGASRPYGYTF. The CDR3 DNA reads as TGCAGCGTTGAACCCGGGGCCAGTCGACCCTATGGCTACACCTTC. The chain couples TRBV29-1 to TRBJ1-2, with D perhaps matching TRBD1 (5 bases). CDR1 is SQVTM, CDR2 ANQGSEA, per germline. The CDR3 consists of 15 residues. V was trimmed by 2 bases and J by 4 bases, leaving 17 bases between them.

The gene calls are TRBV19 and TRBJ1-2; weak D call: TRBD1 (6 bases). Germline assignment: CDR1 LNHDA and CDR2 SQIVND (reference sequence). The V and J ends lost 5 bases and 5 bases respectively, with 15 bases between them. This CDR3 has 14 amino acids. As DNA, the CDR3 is TGTGCCAGTAGTGTTCCCCAGGGGACTTATGGCTACACCTTC. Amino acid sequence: CASSVPQGTYGYTF.

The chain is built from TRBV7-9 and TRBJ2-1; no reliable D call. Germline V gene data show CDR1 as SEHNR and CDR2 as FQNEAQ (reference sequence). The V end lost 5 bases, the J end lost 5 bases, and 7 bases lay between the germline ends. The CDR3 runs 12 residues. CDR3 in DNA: TGTGCCAGCAGCCAGGAAAACAATGAGCAGTTCTTC. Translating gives CASSQENNEQFF. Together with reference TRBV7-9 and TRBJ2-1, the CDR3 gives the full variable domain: DTGVSQNPRHKITKRGQNVTFRCDPISEHNRLYWYRQTLGQGPEFLTYFQNEAQLEKSRLLSDRFSAERPKGSFSTLEIQRTEQGDSAMYLCASSQENNEQFFGPGTRLTVL.